This entry lists 21 T cell receptor beta chains sequenced from one sample in a study of blood T cell repertoires in COVID-19. The method was immunoSEQ multiplex PCR; TCRdb's version includes in-frame clones alone and lacks a portion of them. The table has tens of thousands of clones, about 91% seen once. The sequenced sample was peripheral blood. These receptors were taken from a man aged 55 to 70 with acute or convalescent COVID-19.

As regards this clone: The sample holds other DNA sequences that translate to the same CDR3. The chain combines TRBV11-3 with TRBJ2-1; D might be TRBD1 (6 bases). The CDR3 length is 15 residues. Germline-derived CDR1 and CDR2 are SGHNT and YENEEA. V shed 4 bases and J shed 0 bases, with 10 bases lying between them. The CDR3 bases are TGTGCCAGCAGCTCGGGGACAAACTCCTACAATGAGCAGTTCTTC. Residues: CASSSGTNSYNEQFF.

This clone was seen more than once but under ten times. The rearrangement links TRBV5-4 to TRBJ2-1, with a possible D match to TRBD1 (7 bases). Trimming took 5 bases from V and 2 from J, leaving 11 bases between them. CDR3 length equals 14 residues. CDR1 is SGHNT and CDR2 is YYREEE in the germline V gene (reference sequence). The CDR3 DNA reads TGTGCCAGCAGGGCGGGACAGACCTACAATGAGCAGTTCTTC. Its protein product is CASRAGQTYNEQFF.

Concerning this clone: Its ends do not fully match the called genes, so a read error is possible. This rearrangement joins TRBV7-7 to TRBJ2-1; TRBD2 matches 9 bases. Germline V gene data show CDR1 as SSHAT and CDR2 as FNYEAQ (reference sequence). The CDR3 sequence is 15 residues long. The CDR3 region has the DNA TGTGCTAGCAGCCCGCGGGGGGGCGCAGACAATGAGCAGTTCTTC. It specifies CASSPRGGADNEQFF.

The table lists this clone with a few counts. The gene calls are TRBV4-3 and TRBJ2-1; weak D call: TRBD2 (7 bases). The CDR3 is 16 residues long. Trimming left V 0 bases short and J 7 bases short, with 16 bases between. Germline lookup yields CDR1 LGHNA and CDR2 YSLEER. CDR3 in amino acids: CASSQEGGGGGNEQFF. CDR3 DNA sequence: TGCGCCAGCAGCCAAGAGGGAGGGGGTGGAGGTAATGAGCAGTTCTTC.

The chain joins TRBV30 to TRBJ2-7, with 7 bases that match TRBD1. This CDR3 contains 12 residues. Germline V gives CDR1 GTSNPN, CDR2 SVGIG (reference sequence). V dropped 1 base and J dropped 5; count of bases not matched to a gene: 2. The CDR3 protein is CAWSGQGNEQYF. DNA for the CDR3: TGTGCCTGGAGTGGACAGGGTAACGAGCAGTACTTC.

This sequence joins TRBV30 and TRBJ2-5; perhaps TRBD2 as D (6 bases). There are 15 residues in the CDR3. V lost 3 bases and J 5 bases, leaving 19 bases between the germline ends. From germline, CDR1 is GTSNPN and CDR2 SVGIG (reference sequence). The CDR3 sequence is CAWSVELAAGETQYF. The CDR3 DNA reads as TGTGCCTGGAGCGTCGAACTAGCCGCGGGTGAGACCCAGTACTTC.

The rearrangement joins TRBV6-2 or TRBV6-3 to TRBJ1-5; a weak D match, TRBD1 (6 bases). Trimming stripped 4 bases from V and 3 bases from J, with 13 bases between. Germline V gene sequence: CDR1 MNHEY, CDR2 SVGEGT. The CDR3 length is 15 residues. The CDR3 nucleotides are TGTGCCAGCAGTTTCCCGACAGGCCCCAATCAGCCCCAGCATTTT. Translated, it gives CASSFPTGPNQPQHF.

The chain carries TRBV5-4 and TRBJ2-7; 9 nucleotides match TRBD2. Trimming removed 2 bases from V and 6 bases from J; junction bases left unmatched: 6. CDR3 length: 14 residues. CDR1 and CDR2 (germline): SGHNT, YYREEE (reference sequence). CDR3 sequence reads: CASSFTSGLPEQYF. The CDR3, as DNA: TGTGCCAGCAGCTTCACTAGCGGGCTCCCCGAGCAGTACTTC.

The chain employs TRBV15 and TRBJ1-4, with 7 bases identical to TRBD1. Per the germline V gene, CDR1 is LNHNV and CDR2 is YYDKDF (reference sequence). The CDR3 loop spans 14 amino acids. The ends lost 4 bases at V and 2 bases at J; junction bases unmatched: 1. The chain's CDR3 is CATSNRGTNEKLFF. The CDR3 bases are TGTGCCACCAGCAACAGGGGCACTAATGAAAAACTGTTTTTT.

V and J are TRBV29-1 and TRBJ2-2, with a weak D call TRBD2 (6 bases). Germline V gene sequence: CDR1 SQVTM, CDR2 ANQGSEA. This CDR3 has 15 amino acids. The V and J ends lost 0 bases and 7 bases respectively, with 15 bases between them. The CDR3 DNA sequence: TGCAGCGTTGAAGATAGACTCCTGCGGGGCGGGGAGCTGTTTTTT. Amino acids: CSVEDRLLRGGELFF.

The genes are TRBV19 and TRBJ1-1, with D uncertain. The V and J ends lost 6 bases and 4 bases respectively, with 12 bases between them. There are 13 residues in the CDR3. Looked up from germline, CDR1 is LNHDA and CDR2 is SQIVND (reference sequence). In DNA, the CDR3 is TGTGCCAGTAGCCCAGGTGGCGCCACTGAAGCTTTCTTT. This encodes CASSPGGATEAFF.

The chain has TRBV5-1 and TRBJ2-1; maybe TRBD2 (6 bases). Germline V gene sequence: CDR1 SGHRS, CDR2 YFSETQ. The length of the CDR3 is 16 residues. V lost 0 bases to trimming and J lost 5 bases, with 15 bases between them. The CDR3 region has the DNA TGCGCCAGCAGCTTGGGGGAGGTAGTAGGGCACAATGAGCAGTTCTTC. This codes for CASSLGEVVGHNEQFF.

V gene TRBV11-3 combines with J gene TRBJ1-3; no clear D. This CDR3 is 15 amino acids long. The germline V gene has CDR1 SGHNT and CDR2 YENEEA. Between the trimmed V and J ends, which lost 3 bases and 0 bases, there was a span of 9 bases. CDR3 nucleotide sequence: TGTGCCAGCAGCTTTTCACCAGACTCTGGAAACACCATATATTTT. This encodes CASSFSPDSGNTIYF.

The rearrangement uses TRBV7-8 and TRBJ2-3; 7 positions agree with TRBD2. The junction had 7 bases not matched to a gene; V was cut back by 5 bases and J by 5 bases. Germline V gives CDR1 SGHVS, CDR2 FQNEAQ. CDR3 length: 14 amino acids. This chain's CDR3 is CASSEGLWRDTQYF. The DNA for the CDR3 is TGTGCCAGCAGCGAGGGACTATGGAGAGATACGCAGTATTTT.

The chain is built from TRBV19 and TRBJ2-1, with D perhaps TRBD2 (6 bases). Germline-derived CDR1 and CDR2 are LNHDA and SQIVND (reference sequence). Trimming shortened V by 4 bases and J by 1 base, and 11 bases separated the two germline ends. CDR3 length: 15 residues. CDR3 loop: CASSRAGGSYNEQFF. DNA of the CDR3: TGTGCCAGTAGTAGAGCGGGCGGGTCCTACAATGAGCAGTTCTTC.

The chain couples TRBV19 to TRBJ1-5; TRBD1 agrees at 11 bases. The length of the CDR3 is 16 residues. Germline-derived CDR1 and CDR2 are LNHDA and SQIVND (reference sequence). J gave up 6 bases and V 3 bases, and 7 bases lay outside the gene matches. This CDR3 is CASSIGQGARRQPQHF. As DNA, the CDR3 is TGTGCCAGTAGTATCGGACAGGGGGCCAGACGTCAGCCCCAGCATTTT.

The V call is TRBV5-1, the J call TRBJ1-6, with 10 bases fitting TRBD1. V trimming: 0 bases; J trimming: 10 bases; junction bases outside the gene matches: 4. This CDR3 has 15 residues. CDR1 is SGHRS, CDR2 YFSETQ, per germline. The CDR3 reads CASSLAGTGESPLHF. DNA of the CDR3: TGCGCCAGCAGCTTGGCGGGGACAGGGGAGTCACCCCTCCACTTT.

The chain carries TRBV19 and TRBJ1-5; no firm D call. CDR3 length: 15 residues. Germline CDR1 LNHDA, CDR2 SQIVND (reference sequence). V lost 6 bases to trimming and J lost 0 bases, with 12 bases between them. Here the CDR3 reads CASSYDSNSNQPQHF. The CDR3 DNA reads TGTGCCAGTAGCTACGACTCAAATAGCAATCAGCCCCAGCATTTT.

To note about this clone: Distinct nucleotide sequences in the sample also encode this CDR3. The V gene is TRBV18, the J gene TRBJ2-5; maybe TRBD1 (5 bases). The CDR3 is 13 residues long. V was clipped by 3 bases and J by 5 bases, with 10 bases between them. Germline V gives CDR1 KGHSH, CDR2 LQKENI. DNA of the CDR3: TGTGCCAGCTCACCGGGGCGCGCCGAGACCCAGTACTTC. This gives the protein CASSPGRAETQYF.

The CDR3 region has the DNA TGTGCCAGCAGCAAAAGTGGACCGGGACAGAGGACCCCATATCGGTATGGCTACACCTTC. It codes for CASSKSGPGQRTPYRYGYTF. V and J are TRBV21-1 and TRBJ1-2; no check of the table's D call, TRBD1, against the DNA was made. TRBV21-1 is designated a pseudogene. CDR3 length: 20 amino acids.

The chain uses TRBV3-1 (or the pseudogene TRBV3-2) and TRBJ2-2; TRBD2 is a possible D gene (5 bases). CDR3 length: 15 amino acids. Germline V lookup: CDR1 LGHDT, CDR2 YNNKEL (reference sequence). V was trimmed by 4 bases and J by 6 bases, leaving 15 bases between them. In DNA form, the CDR3 reads TGTGCCAGCAGCCGCACCGGGATAATGGCCGGGGAGCTGTTTTTT. Amino acids: CASSRTGIMAGELFF.